One and the same sample provided the 10 T cell receptor beta chains below, sequenced in a study of shared clonotypes between healthy human individuals. The protocol was immunoSEQ multiplex PCR, while the TCRdb copy is restricted to in-frame clones and leaves out a portion. This repertoire shows some 2,100,000 clones, 90% to 96% found once; its top ten account for roughly 0.13%. Specimen: naive CD4+ T cells sorted from blood. The subset is: CD45RA+ positively selected. The receptors were gathered from a man aged 18-30 years in good health.

V is TRBV19 and J is TRBJ1-2, with TRBD1 identical over 8 bases. The junction had 14 bases not matched to a gene; V was cut back by 8 bases and J by 6 bases. CDR3 length: 15 amino acids. Germline-derived CDR1 and CDR2 are LNHDA and SQIVND (reference sequence). The CDR3 spells CASLSGRRDRNGYTF. CDR3 bases: TGTGCCAGTTTAAGTGGCCGTAGGGACAGGAATGGCTACACCTTC.

The rearrangement joins TRBV10-2 to TRBJ1-5; D may be TRBD1 (6 bases). Between the trimmed V and J ends, which lost 3 bases and 2 bases, there was a span of 11 bases. This CDR3 contains 15 residues. Germline CDR1 and CDR2: WSHSY and SAAADI. The CDR3 coding sequence is TGCGCCAGCAGTGACACAGGGTTGGGCAATCAGCCCCAGCATTTT. Protein product: CASSDTGLGNQPQHF.

The chain carries TRBV28 and TRBJ1-4; 8 bases map to TRBD1. The CDR3 is 15 residues long. Germline-derived CDR1 and CDR2 are MDHEN and SYDVKM. J lost 7 bases, V lost 2 bases, and 6 bases had no gene match. CDR3 coding DNA: TGTGCCAGCAGTTTAACAGACAGGGGAGGTGAAAAACTGTTTTTT. Protein product: CASSLTDRGGEKLFF.

The rearrangement uses TRBV27 and TRBJ1-2; TRBD1 aligns across 9 bases. Germline V gene sequence: CDR1 MNHEY, CDR2 SMNVEV (reference sequence). The junction had 10 bases not matched to a gene; V was cut back by 6 bases and J by 8 bases. The CDR3 is 14 residues long. DNA of the CDR3: TGTGCCAGCAGGCCGGGACAGGGTGTCGGAGGCTACACCTTC. Encoded protein: CASRPGQGVGGYTF.

V is TRBV7-2 and J is TRBJ2-2; 11 bases line up with TRBD1. The CDR3 is 15 amino acids. Germline CDR1 SGHTA, CDR2 FQGNSA. V trimming: 5 bases; J trimming: 9 bases; junction bases outside the gene matches: 8. CDR3 sequence reads: CASSTGTGGHRELFF. In nucleotides, the CDR3 is TGTGCCAGCAGCACCGGGACAGGGGGTCACCGGGAGCTGTTTTTT.

As regards this clone: Other DNA sequences from this sample encode an identical CDR3 as well. The DNA of the CDR3 is TGTGCCAGCAGCTTAAGCGGATCCTACGAGCAGTACTTC. Protein product: CASSLSGSYEQYF. The chain combines TRBV7-2 with TRBJ2-7; D might be TRBD2 (5 bases). The CDR3 is 13 amino acids. V lost 2 bases, J lost 1 base, and 6 bases lay in between. Germline CDR1 and CDR2: SGHTA and FQGNSA.

J is TRBJ1-5 and V is TRBV30; the D is unclear. V lost 3 bases, J lost 5 bases, and 17 bases lay in between. This CDR3 is 15 amino acids long. CDR1 is GTSNPN and CDR2 is SVGIG in the germline V gene (reference sequence). The CDR3 nucleotides are TGTGCCTGGAGGGGGTCGTGGGCCGTCGATCAGCCCCAGCATTTT. Its translation is CAWRGSWAVDQPQHF.

The rearrangement joins TRBV7-2 to TRBJ2-5; D tentatively fits TRBD1 or TRBD2 (6 bases each). V was shortened by 6 bases and J by 3 bases, with 17 bases between the two germline ends. The CDR3 is 15 amino acids. In germline, CDR1 is SGHTA, CDR2 FQGNSA. As DNA, the CDR3 is TGTGCCAGCAGTTCAACAGGGAGGAGGGAAGAGACCCAGTACTTC. This encodes CASSSTGRREETQYF.

The rearrangement joins TRBV7-2 to TRBJ2-7, with unresolved D. V lost 1 base to trimming and J lost 2 bases, with 12 bases between them. CDR1 is SGHTA and CDR2 is FQGNSA in the germline V gene. CDR3 size: 15 residues. Here the CDR3 DNA reads TGTGCCAGCAGCTTAGGTTCGGCAGTGGCCTACGAGCAGTACTTC. Translation gives CASSLGSAVAYEQYF.

The chain links TRBV30 to TRBJ2-7; D is undetermined. V lost 1 base, J lost 1 base, and 11 bases lay in between. Germline CDR1 reads GTSNPN; CDR2 reads SVGIG (reference sequence). This CDR3 spans 14 amino acids. This CDR3 reads CAWSDTLRSYEQYF. The CDR3 DNA follows: TGTGCCTGGAGTGACACCCTGAGATCCTACGAGCAGTACTTC. The complete variable domain, with remaining parts taken from reference TRBV30 and TRBJ2-7, reads SQTIHQWPATLVQPVGSPLSLECTVEGTSNPNLYWYRQAAGRGLQLLFYSVGIGQISSEVPQNLSASRPQDRQFILSSKKLLLSDSGFYLCAWSDTLRSYEQYFGPGTRLTVT.